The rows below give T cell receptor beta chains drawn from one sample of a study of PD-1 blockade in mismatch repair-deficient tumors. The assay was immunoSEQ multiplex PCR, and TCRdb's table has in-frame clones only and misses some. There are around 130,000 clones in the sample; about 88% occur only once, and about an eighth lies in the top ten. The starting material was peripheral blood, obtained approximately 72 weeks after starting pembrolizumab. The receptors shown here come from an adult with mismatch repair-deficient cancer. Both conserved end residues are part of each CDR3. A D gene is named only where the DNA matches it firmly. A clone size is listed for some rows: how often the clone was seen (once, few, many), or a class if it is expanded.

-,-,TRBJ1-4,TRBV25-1,TGTGCCAGCAGTGAAACCCGACGTGAAAAACTGTTTTTT,CASSETRREKLFF
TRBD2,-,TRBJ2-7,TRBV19,TGTGCCAGTAGTCTGCGACTAGCCAACTACGAGCAGTACTTC,CASSLRLANYEQYF
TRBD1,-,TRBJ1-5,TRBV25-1,TGTGCCAGCAGTGAGGGTCAGGGGGTAGGCAATCAGCCCCAGCATTTT,CASSEGQGVGNQPQHF
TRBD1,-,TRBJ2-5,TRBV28,TGTGCCAGCAGTTCCCAGGGGGCTGAGACCCAGTACTTC,CASSSQGAETQYF
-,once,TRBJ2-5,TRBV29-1,TGCAGCGTCAACCGGCGACAGGTATACCAAGAGACCCAGTACTTC,CSVNRRQVYQETQYF
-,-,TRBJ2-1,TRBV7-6,TGTGCCAGCAGCCCCCAGACAGGTGCATACAATGAGCAGTTCTTC,CASSPQTGAYNEQFF
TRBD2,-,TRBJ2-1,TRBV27,TGTGCCAGCAGTTCCCTATCTCCTAGCGGAGCTAGGGAGCAGTTCTTC,CASSSLSPSGAREQFF
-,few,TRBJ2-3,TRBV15,TGTGCCACCAGCAGAGGGGCAGGAGACACAGATACGCAGTATTTT,CATSRGAGDTDTQYF
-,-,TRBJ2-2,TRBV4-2,TGTGCCAGCAGAAAAACGCGGCAAAAGGGCACCGGGGAGCTGTTTTTT,CASRKTRQKGTGELFF
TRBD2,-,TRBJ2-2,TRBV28,TGTGCCAGCGAGGAGGGAACTAGCGGGACCATGGAGGGCGTGACCGGGGAGCTGTTTTTT,CASEEGTSGTMEGVTGELFF
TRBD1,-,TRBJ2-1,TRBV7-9,TGTGCCAGCAGCTCTTACAGGGGCTACTCCTACAATGAGCAGTTCTTC,CASSSYRGYSYNEQFF
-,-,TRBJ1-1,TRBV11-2,TGTGCCAGCAGCTTACTCCGCAGCATCTCGAACACTGAAGCTTTCTTT,CASSLLRSISNTEAFF
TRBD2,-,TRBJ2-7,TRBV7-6,TGTGCCAGCAGCTTAGTCCTAGCGGGAGAGAGCTACGAGCAGTACTTC,CASSLVLAGESYEQYF
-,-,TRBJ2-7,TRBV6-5,TGTGCCAGCACCCCGTTCGGGGGCAGCTCCTACGAGCAGTACTTC,CASTPFGGSSYEQYF
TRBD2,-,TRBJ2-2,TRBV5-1,TGCGCCAGCAGCTTGGGGGGACTAAATCACGGGGAGCTGTTTTTT,CASSLGGLNHGELFF
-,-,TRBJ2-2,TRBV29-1,TGCAGCGTATACATAAGTACCGGGGAGCTGTTTTTT,CSVYISTGELFF
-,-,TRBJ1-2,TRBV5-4,TGTGCCAGCAGCTTGGAACCCGCCGTCTACACCTTC,CASSLEPAVYTF
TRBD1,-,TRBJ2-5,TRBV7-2,TGTGCCAGCAGGCGGACAGGGGGCTTTCAAGAGACCCAGTACTTC,CASRRTGGFQETQYF
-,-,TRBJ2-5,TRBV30,TGTGCCTGGAGTGTAGGCAGAGGTTACGGGGAGACCCAGTACTTC,CAWSVGRGYGETQYF
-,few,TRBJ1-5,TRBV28,TGTGCCAGCACCTCCTTCGACAATCAGCCCCAGCATTTT,CASTSFDNQPQHF
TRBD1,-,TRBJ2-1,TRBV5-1,TGCGCCAGCAGCCGGTCCGGGACAGGCCTTTTTTACAATGAGCAGTTCTTC,CASSRSGTGLFYNEQFF
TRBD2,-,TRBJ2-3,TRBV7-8,TGTGCCAGCAGCGAAGTAGGGACTAGCGGGAGGGTGGATACGCAGTATTTT,CASSEVGTSGRVDTQYF
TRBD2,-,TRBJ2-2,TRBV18,TGTGCCACCCGAGCGGGAGGTCAAACCGGGGAGCTGTTTTTT,CATRAGGQTGELFF
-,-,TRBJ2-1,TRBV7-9,TGTGCCAGCAGCTTAGCTGGCGGAGTGATGGGGAATGAGCAGTTCTTC,CASSLAGGVMGNEQFF
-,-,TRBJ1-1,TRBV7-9,TGTGCCAGCAGCTTAGTCATGGTGAACACTGAAGCTTTCTTT,CASSLVMVNTEAFF
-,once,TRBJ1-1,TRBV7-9,TGTGCCAGCAGCGCGGGGCTCGTTGAAGCTTTCTTT,CASSAGLVEAFF
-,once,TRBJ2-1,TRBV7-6,TGTGCCAGCAGCTTAGAGCCCTGGGGGGGCAACAATGAGCAGTTCTTC,CASSLEPWGGNNEQFF
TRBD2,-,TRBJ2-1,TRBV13,TGTGCCAGCAGCTTATCGGTCGAGCGGGAAGGCAGAGGTGAGCAGTTCTTC,CASSLSVEREGRGEQFF
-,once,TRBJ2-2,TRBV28,TGTGCCAGCAGTTTACTACCTAACACCGGGGAGCTGTTTTTT,CASSLLPNTGELFF
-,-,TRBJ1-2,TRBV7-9,TGTGCCAGCAGCTCAGCAGGGTATGGCTACACCTTC,CASSSAGYGYTF
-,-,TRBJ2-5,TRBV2,TGTGCCAGCAGTGAAGCGCTTTCGCTTGGGGGCTCCCAGTACTTC,CASSEALSLGGSQYF
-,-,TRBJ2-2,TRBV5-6,TGTGCCAGCAGCCGACCTCAGGCTATGAACACCGGGGAGCTGTTTTTT,CASSRPQAMNTGELFF
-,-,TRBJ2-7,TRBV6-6,TGTGCCAGCAGTCGGTCTCCTGGACGTCCCGAGCAGTACTTC,CASSRSPGRPEQYF
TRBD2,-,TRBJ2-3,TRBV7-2,TGTGCCAGCAGCTTACCCCAAGCGGGAGGGCGGAGCACAGATACGCAGTATTTT,CASSLPQAGGRSTDTQYF
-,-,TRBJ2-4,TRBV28,TGTGCCAGCAGTCTATCAGGGGTCCCCAAAAACATTCAGTACTTC,CASSLSGVPKNIQYF
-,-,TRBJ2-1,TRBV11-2,TGTGCCAGCAGCTTATATTGGCCAGGGGGGAACAATGAGCAGTTCTTC,CASSLYWPGGNNEQFF
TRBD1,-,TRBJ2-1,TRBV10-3,TGTGCCATCAGTGATCCGGGACAGTCTGGTAATGAGCAGTTCTTC,CAISDPGQSGNEQFF
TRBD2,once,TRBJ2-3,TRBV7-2,TGTGCCAGCAGCTCGCCTAGCGGGTGGGCAGATACGCAGTATTTT,CASSSPSGWADTQYF
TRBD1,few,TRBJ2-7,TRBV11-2,TGTGCCAGCAGCCCCGGGACAGCCTACGAGCAGTACTTC,CASSPGTAYEQYF
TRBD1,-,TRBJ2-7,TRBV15,TGTGCCACCAGCAGAGATGGGGACAGCTACGAGCAGTACTTC,CATSRDGDSYEQYF
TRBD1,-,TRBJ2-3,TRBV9,TGTGCCAGCAGCGTAGAGGGGGCTTGGGGGACGCAGTATTTT,CASSVEGAWGTQYF
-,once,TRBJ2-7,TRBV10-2,TGCGCCAGCAGTGTGGGACTCTCAACCTACGAGCAGTACTTC,CASSVGLSTYEQYF
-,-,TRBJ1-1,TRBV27,TGTGCCAGCATGTTAGGGTCGGACACTGAAGCTTTCTTT,CASMLGSDTEAFF
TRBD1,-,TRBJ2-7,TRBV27,TGTGCCAGCAGTTTATCTTTTGGGGATGACAGGGGCCACGAGCAGTACTTC,CASSLSFGDDRGHEQYF
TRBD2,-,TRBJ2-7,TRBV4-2,TGTGCCAGCAGCCAGGGTCAGTCTAGCGGGAGATACGAGCAGTACTTC,CASSQGQSSGRYEQYF
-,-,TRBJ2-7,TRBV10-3,TGTGCCATCAGTCCAGAGGCCTCCTACGAGCAGTACTTC,CAISPEASYEQYF
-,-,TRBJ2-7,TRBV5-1,TGCGCCAGCAGCCCATCGGGCGTCGAGCAGTACTTC,CASSPSGVEQYF
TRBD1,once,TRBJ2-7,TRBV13,TGTGCCAGCAGCCGCGCCGGGACAGGGACATACGAGCAGTACTTC,CASSRAGTGTYEQYF
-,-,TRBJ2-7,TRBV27,TGTGCCAGCAGCCCAGGTCCCGAGCAGATCGAGCAGTACTTC,CASSPGPEQIEQYF
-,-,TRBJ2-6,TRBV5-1,TGCGCCAGTAGTCTTGGACAGTCCCCGATAGAGGCCAACGTCCTGACTTTC,CASSLGQSPIEANVLTF
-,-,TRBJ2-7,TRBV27,TGTGCCAGCAGTTTAATGGGGACGGTTATTTACGAGCAGTACTTC,CASSLMGTVIYEQYF
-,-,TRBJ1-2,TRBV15,TGTGCCACCAGCAGAGAAGGATCCTATGGCTACACCTTC,CATSREGSYGYTF
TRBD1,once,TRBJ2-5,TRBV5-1,TGCGCCAGCAGGATAGGGACAGGGATTTTGGAGACCCAGTACTTC,CASRIGTGILETQYF
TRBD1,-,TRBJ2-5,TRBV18,TGTGCCAGCTCAGCCGCCGGGACAGAAGAGACCCAGTACTTC,CASSAAGTEETQYF
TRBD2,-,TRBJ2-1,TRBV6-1,TGTGCCAGCAGTGAAATGAGGAGCGGGATCCGTGAGCAGTTCTTC,CASSEMRSGIREQFF
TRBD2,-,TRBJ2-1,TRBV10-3,TGTGCCATCAGTGCCACCGGGGTAGCGGGAGCTGATGAGCAGTTCTTC,CAISATGVAGADEQFF
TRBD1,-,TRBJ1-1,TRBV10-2,TGCGCCAGCAGTGAGGCAGGGGGCGGAAACACTGAAGCTTTCTTT,CASSEAGGGNTEAFF
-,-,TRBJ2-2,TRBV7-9,TGTGCCAGCAGGGGGACCGGCGGGGAGCTGTTTTTT,CASRGTGGELFF
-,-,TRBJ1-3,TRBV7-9,TGTGCCAGCAGCCCTTCGGAGGGGGTCACTGGAAACACCATATATTTT,CASSPSEGVTGNTIYF